Below are 5 T cell receptor beta chains sequenced from a single sample in a study of shared clonotypes between healthy human individuals. Here immunoSEQ multiplex PCR was the method, and the copy in TCRdb shows in-frame clones only, minus some. The table has hundreds of thousands of clones, less than 80% seen once. The sequenced material came from memory CD4+ T cells sorted from blood. Stated subset: CD45RA-negative fraction. The receptors stem from a woman under 40 in good health.

This chain uses TRBV29-1 with TRBJ2-1; TRBD2 aligns across 9 bases. Germline lookup yields CDR1 SQVTM and CDR2 ANQGSEA. The trim removed 3 bases at V and 6 bases at J, leaving 3 bases unmatched. The CDR3 length is 13 residues. CDR3: CSVEGLARNEQFF. The DNA for the CDR3 is TGCAGCGTTGAGGGACTAGCCCGCAATGAGCAGTTCTTC.

This clone occurred once. V and J are TRBV19 and TRBJ1-1; D is unclear. The germline V gene has CDR1 LNHDA and CDR2 SQIVND (reference sequence). Trimming cost V 0 bases and J 1 base, with 15 bases left between them. CDR3 length: 17 residues. CDR3 sequence (DNA): TGTGCCAGTAGTATAGATAGATCGGCAAGGTCGAACACTGAAGCTTTCTTT. Its translation is CASSIDRSARSNTEAFF.

The chain joins TRBV27 to TRBJ2-7; a weak D match, TRBD1 (6 bases). Trimming took 6 bases from V and 6 from J, leaving 27 bases between them. Germline loops: CDR1 MNHEY, CDR2 SMNVEV (reference sequence). The CDR3 has 17 residues. CDR3 sequence: CASSTGLIMTTAREQYF. CDR3 DNA sequence: TGTGCCAGCAGCACAGGGTTAATTATGACCACTGCCCGCGAGCAGTACTTC.

The V gene is TRBV5-4, the J gene TRBJ2-7, with D tentatively TRBD1 (6 bases). The CDR3 runs 14 residues. Germline V gene sequence: CDR1 SGHNT, CDR2 YYREEE (reference sequence). The germline V and J ends were trimmed by 4 bases and 2 bases, with 13 bases remaining between them. The CDR3 DNA reads TGTGCCAGCAGCGCCCTGGACAGTCCCTACGAGCAGTACTTC. This encodes CASSALDSPYEQYF.

There are many counts of this clone. This same CDR3 is encoded by further DNA sequences in the sample. The rearrangement joins TRBV18 to TRBJ2-7; TRBD1 is a possible D gene (6 bases). The CDR3 extends over 14 amino acids. Per the germline V gene, CDR1 is KGHSH and CDR2 is LQKENI. Between the trimmed V and J ends, which lost 1 base and 2 bases, there was a span of 9 bases. CDR3 in DNA: TGTGCCAGCTCACCACGTCAGGGGACCTACGAGCAGTACTTC. This codes for CASSPRQGTYEQYF.